This TCR beta chain stems from a study of Ad26.COV2.S vaccination and SARS-CoV-2 variants (dated by TCRdb to the early 2020s). Study-wide context: TCRbeta repertoire sequencing was used to assess the specificity and breadth of SARS-CoV-2-reactive T cell receptors after Ad26.COV2.S vaccination. The TCR-sequenced set comprised about 30 samples: around 20 Ad26.COV2.S vaccine recipients, 5 placebo recipients and 8 SARS-CoV-2 convalescent individuals.

Paper-wide results and their limitations: Vaccine and placebo recipients had similar non-spike TCR breadth, a finding consistent with the vaccine containing only spike. The authors noted that total T cell responses may have been underestimated by the TCR breadth and depth analyses. Spike-specific TCR breadth was higher in Ad26.COV2.S recipients than in placebo recipients (P = 0.0014). After vaccination, spike-specific CD8+ and CD4+ T cell responses were reported to show substantial breadth.

The CDR3 numbers 12 residues from cysteine through phenylalanine. The sequence is cut down to CDR3 DNA, 36 bases in frame from base 1. Trimming takes 8 bases off V and 7 bases off J; junction bases not matched to a gene: 2. CDR1 and CDR2, per the germline V gene, are MNHEY and SVGAGI. The immunoSEQ Assay was used to sequence TCRbeta CDR3 regions. After extraction, genomic DNA underwent amplification by bias-controlled multiplex PCR, followed by high-throughput sequencing. On the study's bioinformatics: To quantify the absolute abundance of every unique TCRbeta CDR3 region, sequences were collapsed and filtered. Usable DNA was measured by amplifying reference genes present in all nucleated cells, and TCRbeta template counts were normalized to that usable DNA to estimate T cell fraction. Repertoire TCRs were annotated as SARS-CoV-2-specific when V gene, CDR3 amino acid sequence and J gene were exactly matched to a known reactive TCR set. The reference SARS-CoV-2 TCR set came from MIRA and was filtered for enrichment in COVID-19-positive ImmuneCODE repertoires, removing public or cross-reactive TCRs. Drawing on the MIRA antigens, annotated TCRs were analysed further at the level of specific ORF or position within ORF. Depth was the summed frequency of annotated unique rearrangements, while breadth was defined as annotated unique rearrangements over total unique productive rearrangements. Two-sided Wilcoxon rank-sum tests were applied when comparing TCR breadth between groups. TCRdb carries this immuneACCESS record with in-frame sequences only. Its versions omit some clonotypes, under half of them owing to an unresolved V gene in the studies checked, with the rest unexplained. Clone size and the V and J calls come from that table; the DNA yielded D and trimming. For this sample the table gives over 110,000 clones, of which 80% to 90% were detected only once. The ten most abundant clones make up approximately 5% of the sample.

The sample's time point, from its label and the paper: individuals recovered from natural SARS-CoV-2 infection. About this clone: The antigen it recognizes is unknown. Nothing much larger sits one base from this clone, and base qualities are not available.

The sequence links TRBV6-5 to TRBJ2-1, with TRBD2 identical over 10 junction bases. This TCR derives from a human donor who had recovered from COVID-19. The sample was peripheral blood, taken after recovery from COVID-19. The CDR3 here reads CASSSGSNEQFF. The sequenced DNA: TGTGCCAGCTCTAGCGGGAGTAATGAGCAGTTCTTC.